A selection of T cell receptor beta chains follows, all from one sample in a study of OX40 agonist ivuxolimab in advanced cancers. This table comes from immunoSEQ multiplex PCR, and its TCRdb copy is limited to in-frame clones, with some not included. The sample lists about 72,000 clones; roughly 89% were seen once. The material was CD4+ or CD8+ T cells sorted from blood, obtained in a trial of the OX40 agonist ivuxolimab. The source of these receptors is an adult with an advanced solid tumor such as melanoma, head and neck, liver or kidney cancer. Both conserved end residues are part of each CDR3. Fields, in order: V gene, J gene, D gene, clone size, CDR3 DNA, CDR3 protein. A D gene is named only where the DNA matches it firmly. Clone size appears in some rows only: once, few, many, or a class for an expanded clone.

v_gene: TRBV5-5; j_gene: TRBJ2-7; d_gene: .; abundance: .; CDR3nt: TGTGCCAGCAGCTTGAAGGGTTCCTACGAGCAGTACTTC; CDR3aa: CASSLKGSYEQYF
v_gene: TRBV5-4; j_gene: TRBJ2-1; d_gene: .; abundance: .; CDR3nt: TGTGCCAGCAGCCCCGAACAGTTTGAGGACAATGAGCAGTTCTTC; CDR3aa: CASSPEQFEDNEQFF
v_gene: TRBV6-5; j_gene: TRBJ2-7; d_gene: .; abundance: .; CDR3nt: TGTGCCAGCACGGGGCTTGGGAACGAGCAGTACTTC; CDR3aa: CASTGLGNEQYF
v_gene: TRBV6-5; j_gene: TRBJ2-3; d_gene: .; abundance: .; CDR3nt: TGTGCCAGCAGCCAGGGGCCGAGGACGCAGTATTTT; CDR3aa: CASSQGPRTQYF
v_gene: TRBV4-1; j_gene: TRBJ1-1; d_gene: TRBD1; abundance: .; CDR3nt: TGCGCCAGCAGCCAAAGGACAGGCGCGAACACTGAAGCTTTCTTT; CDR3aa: CASSQRTGANTEAFF
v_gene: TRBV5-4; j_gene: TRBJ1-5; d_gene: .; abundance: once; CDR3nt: TGTGCCAGCAGCTTGAATAGTCAGCCCCAGCATTTT; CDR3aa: CASSLNSQPQHF
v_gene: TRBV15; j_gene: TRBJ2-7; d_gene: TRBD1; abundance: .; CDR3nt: TGTGCCACCAGCAGGAAAAGGACAGGCTACGAGCAGTACTTC; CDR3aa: CATSRKRTGYEQYF
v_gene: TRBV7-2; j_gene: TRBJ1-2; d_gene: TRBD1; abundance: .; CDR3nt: TGTGCCAGCAGGGTGACAGGGAGCTATGGCTACACCTTC; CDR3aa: CASRVTGSYGYTF
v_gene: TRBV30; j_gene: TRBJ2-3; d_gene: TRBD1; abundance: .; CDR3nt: TGTGCCTGGAGTTGGGACAGGGGCGCGGATACGCAGTATTTT; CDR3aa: CAWSWDRGADTQYF
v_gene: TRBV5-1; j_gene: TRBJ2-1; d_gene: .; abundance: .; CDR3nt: TGCGCCAGCAGCCAAGGGGACCACTCCTACAATGAGCAGTTCTTC; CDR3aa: CASSQGDHSYNEQFF
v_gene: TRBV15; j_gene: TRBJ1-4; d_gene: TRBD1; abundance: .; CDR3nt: TGTGCCACCAGCAGGAGGACAGGCTTAGACGAAAAACTGTTTTTT; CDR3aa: CATSRRTGLDEKLFF
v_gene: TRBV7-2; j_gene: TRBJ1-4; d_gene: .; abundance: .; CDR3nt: TGTGCCAGCAGCCTTGCCCTCCTTAGCAAAAAACTGTTTTTT; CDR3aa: CASSLALLSKKLFF
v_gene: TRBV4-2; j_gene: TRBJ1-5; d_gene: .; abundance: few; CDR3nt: TGTGCCAGCAGCCTCCGGGACTTTGATCAGCCCCAGCATTTT; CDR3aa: CASSLRDFDQPQHF
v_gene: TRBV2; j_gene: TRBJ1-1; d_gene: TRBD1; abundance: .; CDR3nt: TGTGCCAGCAGGGAGAGGGGGCTTCCAGGTGAAGCTTTCTTT; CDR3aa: CASRERGLPGEAFF
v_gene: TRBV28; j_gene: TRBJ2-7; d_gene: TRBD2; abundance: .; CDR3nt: TGTGCCAGCCATATGGGCGGGGGATCCTACGAGCAGTACTTC; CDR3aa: CASHMGGGSYEQYF
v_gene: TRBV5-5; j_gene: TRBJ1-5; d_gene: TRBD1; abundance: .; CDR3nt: TGTGCCAGCAGCTCCGGGACAGGGAAAAATCAGCCCCAGCATTTT; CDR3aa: CASSSGTGKNQPQHF
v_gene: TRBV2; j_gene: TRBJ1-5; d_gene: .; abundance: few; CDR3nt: TGTGCCAGCAGTGCGGGGGGCCGGCTGCCCCAGCATTTT; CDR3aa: CASSAGGRLPQHF
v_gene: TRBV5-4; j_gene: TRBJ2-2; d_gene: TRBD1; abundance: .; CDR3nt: TGTGCCAGCAGCCTGGGACAGGGGTTTATGTCCGGGGAGCTGTTTTTT; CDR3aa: CASSLGQGFMSGELFF
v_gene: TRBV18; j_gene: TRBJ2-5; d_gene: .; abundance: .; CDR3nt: TGTGCCAGCTCATCGCGGCGGTACCAAGAGACCCAGTACTTC; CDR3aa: CASSSRRYQETQYF
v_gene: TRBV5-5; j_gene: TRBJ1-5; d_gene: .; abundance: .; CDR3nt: TGTGCCAGCAGCCCCGACCCCACGGGCAATCAGCCCCAGCATTTT; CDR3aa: CASSPDPTGNQPQHF
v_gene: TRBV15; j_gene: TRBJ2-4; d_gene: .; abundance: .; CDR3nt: TGTGCCACCAGCAGAGATCTGATGGGAGGCAAAAACATTCAGTACTTC; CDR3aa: CATSRDLMGGKNIQYF
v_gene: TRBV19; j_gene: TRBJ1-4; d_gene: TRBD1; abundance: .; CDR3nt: TGTGCCAGTAGTATTGACAGGGAGAGTGAAAAACTGTTTTTT; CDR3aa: CASSIDRESEKLFF
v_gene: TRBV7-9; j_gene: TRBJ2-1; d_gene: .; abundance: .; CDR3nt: TGTGCCAGCAGCTTAGCGGCGGGGGCTACCTACAATGAGCAGTTCTTC; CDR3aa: CASSLAAGATYNEQFF
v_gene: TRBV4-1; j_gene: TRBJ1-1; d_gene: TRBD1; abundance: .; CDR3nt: TGCGCCAGCAGCCCAAACCCGGGACAGCCAGACACTGAAGCTTTCTTT; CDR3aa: CASSPNPGQPDTEAFF
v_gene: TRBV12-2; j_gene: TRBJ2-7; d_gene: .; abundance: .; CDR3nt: TGTGCAAGTCGCTTAGTAATCGTGTCCTACGAGCAGTACTTC; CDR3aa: CASRLVIVSYEQYF